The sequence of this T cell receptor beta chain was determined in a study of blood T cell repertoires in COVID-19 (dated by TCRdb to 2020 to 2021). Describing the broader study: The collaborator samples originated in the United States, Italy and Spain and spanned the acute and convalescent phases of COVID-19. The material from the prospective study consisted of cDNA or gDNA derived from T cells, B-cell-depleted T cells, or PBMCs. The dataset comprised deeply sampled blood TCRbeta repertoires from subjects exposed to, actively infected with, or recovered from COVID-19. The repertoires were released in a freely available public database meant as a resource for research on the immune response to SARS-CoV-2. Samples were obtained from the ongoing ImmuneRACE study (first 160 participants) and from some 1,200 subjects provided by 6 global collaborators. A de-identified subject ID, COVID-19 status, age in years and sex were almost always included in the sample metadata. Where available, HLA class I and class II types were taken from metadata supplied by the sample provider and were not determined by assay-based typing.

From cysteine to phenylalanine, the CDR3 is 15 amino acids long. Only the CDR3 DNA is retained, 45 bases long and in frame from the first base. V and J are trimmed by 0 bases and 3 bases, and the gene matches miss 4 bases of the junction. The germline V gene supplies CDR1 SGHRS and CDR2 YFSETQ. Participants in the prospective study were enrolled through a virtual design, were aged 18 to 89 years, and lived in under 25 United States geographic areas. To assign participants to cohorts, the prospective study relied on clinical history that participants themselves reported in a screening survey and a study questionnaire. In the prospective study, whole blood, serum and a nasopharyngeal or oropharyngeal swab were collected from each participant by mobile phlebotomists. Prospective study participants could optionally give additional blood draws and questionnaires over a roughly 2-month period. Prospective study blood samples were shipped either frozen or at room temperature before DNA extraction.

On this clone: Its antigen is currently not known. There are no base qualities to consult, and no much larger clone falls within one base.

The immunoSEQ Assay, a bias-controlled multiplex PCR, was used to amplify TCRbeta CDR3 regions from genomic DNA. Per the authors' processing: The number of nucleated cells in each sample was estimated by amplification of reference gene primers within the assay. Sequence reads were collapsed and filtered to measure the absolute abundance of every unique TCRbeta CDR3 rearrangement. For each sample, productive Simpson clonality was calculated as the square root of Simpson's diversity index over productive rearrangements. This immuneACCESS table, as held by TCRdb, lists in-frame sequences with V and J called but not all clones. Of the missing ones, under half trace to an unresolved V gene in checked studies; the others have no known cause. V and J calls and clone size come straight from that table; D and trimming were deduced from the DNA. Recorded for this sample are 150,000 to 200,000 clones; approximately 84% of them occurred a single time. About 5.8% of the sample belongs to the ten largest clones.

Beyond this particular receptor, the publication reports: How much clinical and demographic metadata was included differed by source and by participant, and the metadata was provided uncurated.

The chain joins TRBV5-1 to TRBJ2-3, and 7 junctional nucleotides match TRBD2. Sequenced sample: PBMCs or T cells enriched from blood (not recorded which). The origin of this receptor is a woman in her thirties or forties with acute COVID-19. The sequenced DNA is TGCGCCAGCAGCTTGGGGCGGGAGCGGACAGATACGCAGTATTTT. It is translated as CASSLGRERTDTQYF. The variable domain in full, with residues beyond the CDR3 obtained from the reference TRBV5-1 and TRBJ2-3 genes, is KAGVTQTPRYLIKTRGQQVTLSCSPISGHRSVSWYQQTPGQGLQFLFEYFSETQRNKGNFPGRFSGRQFSNSRSEMNVSTLELGDSALYLCASSLGRERTDTQYFGPGTRLTVL.